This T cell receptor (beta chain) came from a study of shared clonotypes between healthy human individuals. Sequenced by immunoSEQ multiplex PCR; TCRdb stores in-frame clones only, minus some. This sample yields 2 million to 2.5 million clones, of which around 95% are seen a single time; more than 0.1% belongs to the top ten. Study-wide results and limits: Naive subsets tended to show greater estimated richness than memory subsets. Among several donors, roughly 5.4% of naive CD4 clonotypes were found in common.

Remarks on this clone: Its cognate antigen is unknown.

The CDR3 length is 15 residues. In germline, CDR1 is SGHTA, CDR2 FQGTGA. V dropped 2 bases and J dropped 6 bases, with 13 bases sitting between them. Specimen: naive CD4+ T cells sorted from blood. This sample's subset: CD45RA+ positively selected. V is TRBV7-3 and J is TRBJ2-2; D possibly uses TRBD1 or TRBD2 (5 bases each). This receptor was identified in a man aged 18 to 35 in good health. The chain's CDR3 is CASSLFQSGPGELFF. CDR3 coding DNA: TGTGCCAGCAGCTTATTCCAATCGGGACCCGGGGAGCTGTTTTTT.